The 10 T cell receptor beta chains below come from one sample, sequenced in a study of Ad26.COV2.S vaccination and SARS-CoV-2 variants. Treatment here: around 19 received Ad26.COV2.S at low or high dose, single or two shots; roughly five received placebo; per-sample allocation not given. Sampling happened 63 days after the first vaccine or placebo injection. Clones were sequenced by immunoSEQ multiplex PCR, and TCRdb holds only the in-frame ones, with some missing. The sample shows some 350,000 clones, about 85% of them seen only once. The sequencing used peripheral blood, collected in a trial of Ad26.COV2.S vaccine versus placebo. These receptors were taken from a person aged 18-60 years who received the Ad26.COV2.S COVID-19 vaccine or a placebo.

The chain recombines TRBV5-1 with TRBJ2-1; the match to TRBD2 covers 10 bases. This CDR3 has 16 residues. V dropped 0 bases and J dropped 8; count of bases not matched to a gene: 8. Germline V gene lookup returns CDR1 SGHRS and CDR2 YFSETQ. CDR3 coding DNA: TGCGCCAGCAGCTTGGGCAGCGGGGGGGCCAAGGATGAGCAGTTCTTC. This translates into CASSLGSGGAKDEQFF.

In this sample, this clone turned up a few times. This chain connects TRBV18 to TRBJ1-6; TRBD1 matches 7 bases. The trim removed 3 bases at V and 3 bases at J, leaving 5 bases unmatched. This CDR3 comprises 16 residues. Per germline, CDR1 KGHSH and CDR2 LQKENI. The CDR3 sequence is CASSPRQGDYNSPLHF. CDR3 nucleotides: TGTGCCAGCTCACCGAGACAGGGAGACTATAATTCACCCCTCCACTTT.

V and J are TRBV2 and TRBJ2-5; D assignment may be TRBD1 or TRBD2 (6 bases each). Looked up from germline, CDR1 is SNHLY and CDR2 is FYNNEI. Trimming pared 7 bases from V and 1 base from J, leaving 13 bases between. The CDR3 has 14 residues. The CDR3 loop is CASTRRDTQETQYF. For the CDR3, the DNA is TGTGCCAGCACACGGAGGGACACCCAAGAGACCCAGTACTTC.

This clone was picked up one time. In DNA form, the CDR3 reads TGTGCCACCAGTGCAGGCAAGCAGATTGGGGGTACAGATACGCAGTATTTT. It is translated as CATSAGKQIGGTDTQYF. The chain carries TRBV24-1 and TRBJ2-3; D is possibly TRBD1 or TRBD2 (5 bases each). The length of the CDR3 is 17 residues. Germline V gene data show CDR1 as KGHDR and CDR2 as SFDVKD. Deletions cut 5 bases from V and 3 bases from J, with 20 bases between.

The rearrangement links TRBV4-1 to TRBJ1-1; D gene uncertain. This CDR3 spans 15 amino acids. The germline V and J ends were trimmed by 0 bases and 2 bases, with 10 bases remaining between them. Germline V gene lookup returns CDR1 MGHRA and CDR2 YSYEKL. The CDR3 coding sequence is TGCGCCAGCAGCCAAGAACAACGACCCAACACTGAAGCTTTCTTT. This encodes CASSQEQRPNTEAFF.

CDR3 bases: TGCGCCAGCAGCTTGGGACAGGTCAATGAGCAGTTCTTC. As protein: CASSLGQVNEQFF. The chain employs TRBV5-1 and TRBJ2-1, with a tentative D call TRBD1 (6 bases). V lost 0 bases and J lost 6, with 7 bases in between. From germline, CDR1 is SGHRS and CDR2 YFSETQ. The CDR3 loop spans 13 amino acids. The full variable domain, in which reference TRBV5-1 and TRBJ2-1 provide the parts outside the CDR3, is KAGVTQTPRYLIKTRGQQVTLSCSPISGHRSVSWYQQTPGQGLQFLFEYFSETQRNKGNFPGRFSGRQFSNSRSEMNVSTLELGDSALYLCASSLGQVNEQFFGPGTRLTVL.

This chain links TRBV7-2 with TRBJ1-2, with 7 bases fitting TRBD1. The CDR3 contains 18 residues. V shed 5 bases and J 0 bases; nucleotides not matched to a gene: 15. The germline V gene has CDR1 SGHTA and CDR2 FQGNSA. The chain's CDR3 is CASSPLGATGLTNYGYTF. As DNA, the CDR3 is TGTGCCAGCAGCCCGCTGGGGGCGACAGGGCTCACTAACTATGGCTACACCTTC.

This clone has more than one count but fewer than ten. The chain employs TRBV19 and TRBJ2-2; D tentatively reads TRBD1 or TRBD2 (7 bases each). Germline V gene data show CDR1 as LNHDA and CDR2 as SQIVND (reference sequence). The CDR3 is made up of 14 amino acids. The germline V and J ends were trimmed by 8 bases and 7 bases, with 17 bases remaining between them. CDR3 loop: CASGRGLGNGELFF. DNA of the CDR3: TGTGCCAGTGGGAGGGGGCTCGGAAACGGGGAGCTGTTTTTT.

The CDR3 coding sequence is TGTGCCAGCAGCCAAGGATTGGGGGACTATGGCTACACCTTC. Protein product: CASSQGLGDYGYTF. The chain links TRBV3-1 (or the pseudogene TRBV3-2) to TRBJ1-2; D may be TRBD1 (5 bases). V lost 1 base, J lost 3 bases, and 9 bases lay in between. This CDR3 has 14 amino acids. Germline V gives CDR1 LGHDT, CDR2 YNNKEL (reference sequence).

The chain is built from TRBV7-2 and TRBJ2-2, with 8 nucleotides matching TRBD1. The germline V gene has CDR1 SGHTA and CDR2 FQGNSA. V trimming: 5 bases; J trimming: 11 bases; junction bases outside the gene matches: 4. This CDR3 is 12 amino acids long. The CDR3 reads CASSADRGELFF. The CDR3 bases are TGTGCCAGCAGCGCCGACAGGGGAGAGCTGTTTTTT. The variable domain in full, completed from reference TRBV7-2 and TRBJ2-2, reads GAGVSQSPSNKVTEKGKDVELRCDPISGHTALYWYRQSLGQGLEFLIYFQGNSAPDKSGLPSDRFSAERTGGSVSTLTIQRTQQEDSAVYLCASSADRGELFFGEGSRLTVL.